This T cell receptor (delta chain) comes out of a study of gamma-delta T cells after stem cell transplantation. The germline V gene encodes CDR1 TSWWSYY and CDR2 QGS. The V and J ends lost 3 bases and 0 bases, in that order; junction bases with no gene match: 15. The length of the CDR3 is 20 residues. TCRdb re-called the RT-PCR reads through CATT. The data hold roughly 7,500 delta-chain clones, with 13% to 15% observed a single time. Material for sequencing was gamma-delta T cells. The chain carries TRDV1 and TRDJ1; 11 positions match TRDD3. The sequence was collected from a human donor. It is not recorded whose cells these are; they may come from a transplant donor. DNA of the CDR3: TGTGCTCTTGGGGACCAGGCCTTCCCATACTGGGGGATAAACACCGATAAACTCATCTTT. Protein sequence: CALGDQAFPYWGINTDKLIF.